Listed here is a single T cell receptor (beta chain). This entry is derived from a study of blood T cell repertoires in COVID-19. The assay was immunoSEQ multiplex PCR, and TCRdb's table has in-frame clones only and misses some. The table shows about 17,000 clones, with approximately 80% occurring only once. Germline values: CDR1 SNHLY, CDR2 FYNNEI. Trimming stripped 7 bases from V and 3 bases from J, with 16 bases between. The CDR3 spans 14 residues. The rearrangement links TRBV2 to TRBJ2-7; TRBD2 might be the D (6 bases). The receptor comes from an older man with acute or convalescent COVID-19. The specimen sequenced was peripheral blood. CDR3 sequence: CASNRDSDFYEQYF. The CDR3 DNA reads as TGTGCCAGCAATCGGGACTCCGACTTCTACGAGCAGTACTTC. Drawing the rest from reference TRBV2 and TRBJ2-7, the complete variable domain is EPEVTQTPSHQVTQMGQEVILRCVPISNHLYFYWYRQILGQKVEFLVSFYNNEISEKSEIFDDQFSVERPDGSNFTLKIRSTKLEDSAMYFCASNRDSDFYEQYFGPGTRLTVT.